A selection of T cell receptor beta chains follows, all from one sample in a study of T cell repertoires in cytomegalovirus infection. TCRdb reprocessed the reads via MiXCR and lists one record per CDR3 protein. Of 200,000 to 300,000 distinct CDR3 sequences in the sample, approximately 7% are singletons; the top ten hold about 6%. Sequencing input: PBMCs. Every receptor here comes from a human donor in good health (CMV status not recorded). Some clones in this sample may be carry-over from other donors' samples. Both conserved end residues are part of each CDR3. Each record gives: J gene, V gene, D gene, clone size, CDR3 DNA, CDR3 protein. The D gene is left open where the match is weak. Clone size is not always given. Where it is, it says once, few, many or a class for expanded clones.

TRBJ1-5	TRBV5-1	NA	many	TGCGCCAGCAGCTTGTACGAGTTGGGGAGCAATCAGCCCCAGCATTTT	CASSLYELGSNQPQHF
TRBJ2-4	TRBV7-2	TRBD2	many	TGTGCCAGCAGCCCAACGAGCGGGGGGGGCAAAAACATTCAGTACTTC	CASSPTSGGGKNIQYF
TRBJ2-7	TRBV2	NA	many	TGTGCCAGCATCATCTCTGGCTACTCCTACGAGCAGTACTTC	CASIISGYSYEQYF
TRBJ2-7	TRBV20-1	TRBD2	many	TGCAGTGCTAGGGGACTAGCTTCCTACGAGCAGTACTTC	CSARGLASYEQYF
TRBJ2-1	TRBV6-4	TRBD2	many	TGTGCCAGCAGTGACTCGGGGGAGGGCTCCTACAATGAGCAGTTCTTC	CASSDSGEGSYNEQFF
TRBJ2-7	TRBV11-2	TRBD1	NA	TGTGCCAGCAGCCCCGGGGGACAGGGCGACGAGCAGTACTTC	CASSPGGQGDEQYF
TRBJ1-1	TRBV7-6	NA	many	TGTGCCAGCAGCTTAGACAAGAACACTGAAGCTTTCTTT	CASSLDKNTEAFF
TRBJ2-3	TRBV20-1	TRBD2	many	TGCAGTGCTCCCGAAGGCCCGCTAGCGGGGGGGCTCACAGATACGCAGTATTTT	CSAPEGPLAGGLTDTQYF
TRBJ1-2	TRBV4-1	NA	many	TGCGCCAGCAGCCAAGATCTCGGGGGAAACTATGGCTACACCTTC	CASSQDLGGNYGYTF
TRBJ1-1	TRBV9	NA	many	TGTGCCAGCAGCGACGTGGACATTAACACTGAAGCTTTCTTT	CASSDVDINTEAFF
TRBJ1-1	TRBV28	TRBD1	NA	TGTGCCAGCAGTCTCATACCGGGACAGGGGGCGCCCACTGAAGCTTTCTTT	CASSLIPGQGAPTEAFF